The 13 T cell receptor beta chains below all came from one sample that was sequenced in a study of cytomegalovirus exposure and HLA in healthy donors. The data were produced by immunoSEQ multiplex PCR, yet TCRdb's version contains in-frame clones alone and is incomplete. The table includes around 80,000 clones, roughly 94% detected once. Sequencing was carried out using PBMCs. These receptors were obtained from a woman aged 18-29 years in good health and CMV-seronegative.

The genes are TRBV5-4 and TRBJ2-5, with 12 bases that match TRBD2. In germline, CDR1 is SGHNT, CDR2 YYREEE (reference sequence). This CDR3 is 19 amino acids long. Unmatched junction bases numbered 15, after V lost 4 bases and J lost 2 bases. The CDR3 sequence is CASSPGWLAGGVGQETQYF. The DNA of the CDR3 is TGTGCCAGCAGCCCCGGCTGGCTAGCGGGGGGGGTGGGGCAAGAGACCCAGTACTTC.

This clone has just one count. J is TRBJ1-2 and V is TRBV30, with 8 bases matching TRBD1. Germline CDR1 GTSNPN, CDR2 SVGIG (reference sequence). The CDR3 length is 11 residues. V trimming: 5 bases; J trimming: 8 bases; junction bases outside the gene matches: 4. The CDR3 nucleotides read TGTGCCTGGGACGGACAGGGAGGCTACACCTTC. Translating gives CAWDGQGGYTF.

The V gene is TRBV10-1, the J gene TRBJ1-2; D is uncertain. The CDR3 is 13 amino acids. Trimming removed 2 bases from V and 7 bases from J, with 11 bases in between. CDR1 and CDR2 from the germline V gene are WNHNN and SYGVQD (reference sequence). CDR3 loop: CASSEMAGGGYTF. In nucleotides, the CDR3 is TGCGCCAGCAGTGAGATGGCCGGCGGTGGCTACACCTTC.

The chain combines TRBV23-1 with TRBJ2-5, with a possible D match to TRBD2 (5 bases). TRBV23-1 is labeled an ORF, and its function is uncertain. This CDR3 spans 12 amino acids. V lost 6 bases and J 3 bases, leaving 8 bases between the germline ends. CDR3 coding DNA: TGCGCCAGCAGGCCGGGGAAAGAGACCCAGTACTTC. This gives the protein CASRPGKETQYF.

The chain joins TRBV27 to TRBJ2-3; D unclear. Germline V gene data show CDR1 as MNHEY and CDR2 as SMNVEV (reference sequence). The CDR3 sequence is 15 residues long. The germline V and J ends were trimmed by 4 bases and 1 base, with 12 bases remaining between them. This chain's CDR3 is CASSWLDPRTDTQYF. The CDR3 DNA reads TGTGCCAGCAGTTGGCTAGACCCTCGCACAGATACGCAGTATTTT.

The chain joins TRBV28 to TRBJ1-1, with a tentative D call TRBD1 (6 bases). V lost 3 bases, J lost 3 bases, and 11 bases lay in between. Germline loops: CDR1 MDHEN, CDR2 SYDVKM. The CDR3 extends over 14 amino acids. The CDR3 DNA reads TGTGCCAGCAGTTTTGGGGAGGGGGACACTGAAGCTTTCTTT. It is translated as CASSFGEGDTEAFF.

This clone was seen once. This chain links TRBV7-8 with TRBJ1-1; D is undetermined. Trimming cost V 5 bases and J 4 bases, with 8 bases left between them. The CDR3 is made up of 12 amino acids. CDR1 and CDR2 (germline): SGHVS, FQNEAQ. Here the CDR3 reads CASSLISTEAFF. The CDR3 DNA reads as TGTGCCAGCAGCCTAATTAGCACTGAAGCTTTCTTT.

This chain connects TRBV27 to TRBJ2-5, with D tentatively TRBD1 (6 bases). The CDR3 is 13 amino acids. V was clipped by 6 bases and J by 7 bases, with 15 bases between them. In germline, CDR1 is MNHEY, CDR2 SMNVEV (reference sequence). As DNA, the CDR3 is TGTGCCAGCAGGCGACAGGCCTCAGGGACCCAGTACTTC. Translation gives CASRRQASGTQYF.

The V and J genes are TRBV28 and TRBJ2-7; 8 nucleotides agree with TRBD2. Looked up from germline, CDR1 is MDHEN and CDR2 is SYDVKM. The CDR3 loop spans 13 amino acids. J gave up 4 bases and V 10 bases, and 9 bases lay outside the gene matches. The chain's CDR3 is CATTGGRDYEQYF. The DNA of the CDR3 is TGTGCCACAACGGGGGGGAGGGATTACGAGCAGTACTTC.

The chain links TRBV7-9 to TRBJ2-2, with D possibly TRBD2 on 6 matching bases. This CDR3 is built from 15 residues. In germline, CDR1 is SEHNR, CDR2 FQNEAQ (reference sequence). Trimming pared 8 bases from V and 4 bases from J, leaving 17 bases between. As DNA, the CDR3 is TGTGCCAGCCCCACCGGGGGAAGATCCACCGGGGAGCTGTTTTTT. It is translated as CASPTGGRSTGELFF.

J is TRBJ1-1 and V is TRBV14; 7 positions match TRBD1. This CDR3 spans 12 amino acids. Germline V gene lookup returns CDR1 SGHDN and CDR2 FVKESK. V trimming: 5 bases; J trimming: 6 bases; junction bases outside the gene matches: 3. CDR3 nucleotides: TGTGCCAGCAGCAGACAGGGACCTGAAGCTTTCTTT. Translating gives CASSRQGPEAFF.

This rearrangement joins TRBV7-6 to TRBJ2-1; 7 bases fit TRBD2. The CDR3 has 17 amino acids. CDR1 SGHVS and CDR2 FNYEAQ come from the germline V gene. The trim removed 5 bases at V and 1 base at J, leaving 11 bases unmatched. The CDR3 sequence: CASSPRLPGGSYNEQFF. The DNA of the CDR3 is TGTGCCAGCAGCCCGCGACTGCCGGGAGGATCCTACAATGAGCAGTTCTTC.

The chain combines TRBV23-1 with TRBJ2-7, with D maybe TRBD1 (6 bases). TRBV23-1 belongs to the ORF category, with a function that is uncertain. Trimming stripped 11 bases from V and 1 base from J, with 9 bases between. CDR3 size: 11 residues. Here the CDR3 reads CAVGQSYEQYF. The CDR3 bases are TGCGCCGTAGGACAGTCCTACGAGCAGTACTTC.